What follows are 15 T cell receptor beta chains derived from one specimen sequenced in a study of cytomegalovirus exposure and HLA in healthy donors (dated 2017 in TCRdb). The method was the immunoSEQ multiplex PCR assay. For the multiplex PCR, a mixture combining 60 forward primers for TCR Vbeta segments and 13 reverse primers for TCR Jbeta segments was used. This is the immuneACCESS table as TCRdb keeps it, with only in-frame sequences that have V and J called. A part of the clones is gone; compared with another copy, unresolved V genes explain less than half, and the rest is unexplained. The table for this sample lists roughly 150,000 clones; 75% of them were counted only once. Approximately 10% of the sample is held by the ten biggest clonotypes. Material for sequencing was PBMCs. The source of these receptors is a man younger than 35 in good health and CMV-seropositive.

The chain is built from TRBV10-1 and TRBJ1-2, with TRBD1 as a possible D gene (6 bases). Germline values: CDR1 WNHNN, CDR2 SYGVQD (reference sequence). The CDR3 sequence is 13 residues long. Deletions cut 6 bases from V and 5 bases from J, with 13 bases between. In DNA form, the CDR3 reads TGCGCCAGCAGAACAGGGTCTCCGTATGGCTACACCTTC. Encoded protein: CASRTGSPYGYTF.

The rearrangement links TRBV11-2 to TRBJ1-2; 7 bases map to TRBD1. J was trimmed by 4 bases and V by 6 bases; bases with no gene match: 11. The germline CDR1 and CDR2 sequences are SGHAT and FQNNGV. CDR3 size: 15 residues. CDR3 nucleotide sequence: TGTGCCAGCAGTTCACAGGGGCCGGCCTCCTATGGCTACACCTTC. It translates to CASSSQGPASYGYTF. The complete variable domain, with remaining parts taken from reference TRBV11-2 and TRBJ1-2, reads EAGVAQSPRYKIIEKRQSVAFWCNPISGHATLYWYQQILGQGPKLLIQFQNNGVVDDSQLPKDRFSAERLKGVDSTLKIQPAKLEDSAVYLCASSSQGPASYGYTFGSGTRLTVV.

The V call is TRBV19, the J call TRBJ1-1; D is possibly TRBD1 (6 bases). The V and J ends lost 5 bases and 1 base respectively, with 11 bases between them. CDR1 is LNHDA and CDR2 is SQIVND in the germline V gene (reference sequence). The CDR3 runs 14 residues. The CDR3 is CASSAQTGNTEAFF. The CDR3 DNA is TGTGCCAGTAGTGCCCAGACAGGGAACACTGAAGCTTTCTTT.

The chain uses TRBV27 and TRBJ1-1, with D possibly TRBD1 on 5 matching bases. The germline CDR1 and CDR2 sequences are MNHEY and SMNVEV (reference sequence). The CDR3 sequence is 11 residues long. Trimming stripped 8 bases from V and 12 bases from J, with 16 bases between. The CDR3 bases are TGTGCCAGCCAATGGGGGGTTCGAACTTTCTTT. This sequence encodes CASQWGVRTFF.

The chain joins TRBV11-2 to TRBJ2-1; D possibly corresponds to TRBD2 (5 bases). Trimming removed 3 bases at V and 4 bases at J, with 13 bases between. CDR3 size: 15 residues. In germline, CDR1 is SGHAT, CDR2 FQNNGV. The CDR3: CASSFGLAQYNEQFF. The CDR3 nucleotides read TGTGCCAGCAGCTTTGGTCTAGCACAATACAATGAGCAGTTCTTC.

The CDR3 loop reads CASTRGSGAGNTIYF. The CDR3 DNA sequence: TGTGCCAGCACGAGAGGGTCGGGGGCTGGAAACACCATATATTTT. This chain joins TRBV6-1 and TRBJ1-3; a weak D match, TRBD1 (5 bases). Germline CDR1 MNHNS, CDR2 SASEGT. This CDR3 has 15 residues. V lost 7 bases to trimming and J lost 2 bases, with 15 bases between them.

The rearrangement links TRBV28 to TRBJ1-2, with D unclear. Trimming took 5 bases from V and 0 from J, leaving 16 bases between them. Germline V gives CDR1 MDHEN, CDR2 SYDVKM. This CDR3 has 16 residues. The CDR3: CASSTQHTGTNYGYTF. CDR3 DNA: TGTGCCAGCAGTACCCAACACACCGGGACTAACTATGGCTACACCTTC.

Only one count was recorded for this clone. This sequence joins TRBV7-9 and TRBJ1-1, with D maybe TRBD1 (6 bases). Trimming stripped 1 base from V and 3 bases from J, with 21 bases between. Germline CDR1 is SEHNR and CDR2 is FQNEAQ (reference sequence). The CDR3 loop spans 18 amino acids. In nucleotides, the CDR3 is TGTGCCAGCAGCTTAGATCGCCGCAGGGGAAGTTTGCACACTGAAGCTTTCTTT. Translation gives CASSLDRRRGSLHTEAFF. Looking up the rest from reference TRBV7-9 and TRBJ1-1 gives the full variable domain: DTGVSQNPRHKITKRGQNVTFRCDPISEHNRLYWYRQTLGQGPEFLTYFQNEAQLEKSRLLSDRFSAERPKGSFSTLEIQRTEQGDSAMYLCASSLDRRRGSLHTEAFFGQGTRLTVV.

The chain joins TRBV27 to TRBJ1-1, with TRBD1 as a possible D gene (5 bases). Looked up from germline, CDR1 is MNHEY and CDR2 is SMNVEV (reference sequence). V was shortened by 1 base and J by 4 bases, with 22 bases between the two germline ends. CDR3 length: 18 residues. The DNA for the CDR3 is TGTGCCAGCAGTTTATTTTTACCCCTGGGGCAGGCAAGCACTGAAGCTTTCTTT. It yields the protein CASSLFLPLGQASTEAFF.

The chain joins TRBV7-2 to TRBJ2-3; 7 nucleotides line up with TRBD2. V lost 0 bases to trimming and J lost 2 bases; unmatched junction nucleotides: 8. CDR1 and CDR2 from the germline V gene are SGHTA and FQGNSA. The CDR3 loop spans 17 amino acids. CDR3 DNA sequence: TGTGCCAGCAGCTTAGCTGGAAGCGGGACCACCACAGATACGCAGTATTTT. Amino acid sequence: CASSLAGSGTTTDTQYF.

The chain has TRBV6-4 and TRBJ1-1; 7 bases line up with TRBD1. This CDR3 contains 14 residues. With 3 bases clipped from V and 1 base from J, the junction kept 2 bases outside the gene matches. CDR1 is MRHNA and CDR2 is SNTAGT in the germline V gene. The CDR3: CASSEDRTNTEAFF. In DNA form, the CDR3 reads TGTGCCAGCAGTGAGGACAGGACGAACACTGAAGCTTTCTTT.

The V gene is TRBV30, the J gene TRBJ1-4; D unclear. The germline CDR1 and CDR2 sequences are GTSNPN and SVGIG (reference sequence). V was shortened by 2 bases and J by 8 bases, with 15 bases between the two germline ends. The CDR3 is 14 amino acids. The CDR3 loop is CAWSSIVMAEKLFF. Here the CDR3 DNA reads TGTGCCTGGAGTTCCATCGTTATGGCCGAAAAACTGTTTTTT.

The gene calls are TRBV10-3 and TRBJ2-7, with 8 bases fitting TRBD2. Germline V CDR1 and CDR2: ENHRY, SYGVKD. This CDR3 is built from 15 residues. The trim removed 0 bases at V and 5 bases at J, leaving 6 bases unmatched. The DNA for the CDR3 is TGTGCCATCAGTGAGTCGGGACTAGTTAGGAACGAGCAGTACTTC. Amino acids: CAISESGLVRNEQYF.

This rearrangement joins TRBV5-8 to TRBJ2-7; TRBD2 agrees at 7 bases. The germline V gene encodes CDR1 SGHTS and CDR2 YDEGEE. With V trimmed by 4 bases and J by 1 base, 5 bases remained unmatched. The CDR3 spans 14 residues. CDR3 nucleotide sequence: TGTGCCAGCAGCATAGCGGGCTTTTCCTACGAGCAGTACTTC. Translated, it gives CASSIAGFSYEQYF.

J is TRBJ1-4 and V is TRBV10-2; TRBD1 agrees at 7 bases. The CDR3 runs to 15 residues. Germline trimming cut 6 bases from V and 0 bases from J; bases unmatched to any gene: 4. Germline lookup yields CDR1 WSHSY and CDR2 SAAADI. As DNA, the CDR3 is TGCGCCAGCAGACCCGGGACAGCAACTAATGAAAAACTGTTTTTT. Its protein is CASRPGTATNEKLFF.